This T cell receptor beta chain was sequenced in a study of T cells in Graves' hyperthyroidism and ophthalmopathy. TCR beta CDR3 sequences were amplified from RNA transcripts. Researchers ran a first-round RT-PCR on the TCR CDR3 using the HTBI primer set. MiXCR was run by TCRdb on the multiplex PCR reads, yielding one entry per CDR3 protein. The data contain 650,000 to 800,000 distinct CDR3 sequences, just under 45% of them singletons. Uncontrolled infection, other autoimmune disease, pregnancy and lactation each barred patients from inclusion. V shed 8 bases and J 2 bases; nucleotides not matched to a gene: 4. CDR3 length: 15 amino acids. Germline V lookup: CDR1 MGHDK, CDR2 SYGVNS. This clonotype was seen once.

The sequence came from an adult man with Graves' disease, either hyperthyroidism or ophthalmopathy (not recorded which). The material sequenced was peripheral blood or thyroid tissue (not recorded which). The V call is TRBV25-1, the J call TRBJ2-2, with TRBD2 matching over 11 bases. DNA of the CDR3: TGTGCCAGCCGAGGGACTAGCGGAAACACCGGGGAGCTGTTTTTT. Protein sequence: CASRGTSGNTGELFF.